The T cell receptor (beta chain) described here comes from a study of T cell responses to AZD1222 COVID-19 vaccine. Sequencing used immunoSEQ multiplex PCR; TCRdb keeps in-frame clones, though not all of them. The profile shows roughly 120,000 clones, roughly 90% of them singletons. CDR1 is SGHRS, CDR2 YFSETQ, per germline. The CDR3 extends over 15 amino acids. After removal of 5 bases from V and 3 bases from J, the junction contained 5 bases not matched to a gene. J is TRBJ2-7 and V is TRBV5-1, with 13 bases fitting TRBD2. This receptor was identified in an adult in good health. The specimen comprised peripheral blood, sampled on day 0 of AZD1222 vaccination. This chain's CDR3 is CASRQTSGRNYEQYF. In DNA form, the CDR3 reads TGCGCCAGCAGGCAGACTAGCGGGAGGAACTACGAGCAGTACTTC.